This TCR beta chain is drawn from a study of spatial heterogeneity in lung cancer. TCRdb fed the 5' RACE reads into MiXCR, producing one record per CDR3 protein. There are about 1,500 distinct CDR3 sequences in the sample; around 13% occur only once, and 16% lies in the top ten. Regarding time point: sample taken at primary tumor resection. CDR3 length equals 13 residues. V was pared by 6 bases and J by 7 bases, with 6 bases of the junction left unmatched. Germline loops: CDR1 LGHDT, CDR2 YNNKEL (reference sequence). Relative to its sample, this clonotype is large (0.1 to 1%). The chain is built from TRBV3-1 and TRBJ2-5; 9 nucleotides agree with TRBD2. The receptor's source is a male donor with early-stage non-small cell lung cancer. The specimen comprised normal lung tissue next to the tumor, sampled at surgery. CDR3 amino acids: CASSLSGRWTQYF. CDR3 nucleotide sequence: TGTGCCAGCAGTCTGAGCGGGAGGTGGACCCAGTACTTC.